This T cell receptor beta chain stems from a study of CD8 T cells in ankylosing spondylitis. Overall study results and limits: Clones linked to the disease showed a CD8+ phenotype. They occurred at relatively low frequencies in peripheral blood. Earlier reports found some motif variants in synovial fluid and blood in reactive arthritis. According to the report, clones linked to the disease were significantly enriched in matched synovial fluid samples taken from ankylosing spondylitis patients.

MiXCR, applied by TCRdb to the 5' RACE reads, yields one record per CDR3 protein. The sample holds roughly 280,000 distinct CDR3 sequences, 15% to 20% seen once. The CDR3 is 15 amino acids. Trimming at V came to 7 bases and at J to 4 bases, leaving 8 bases not matched to a gene. In its sample, this clonotype was seen a few times. The antigen is undetermined. The rearrangement uses TRBV12-3 or TRBV12-4 and TRBJ2-3; 10 bases agree with TRBD2. The origin of this receptor is a male donor with ankylosing spondylitis or in good health (not recorded which). The source material was blood, either unsorted or a sorted T cell fraction (not recorded which). CDR3 loop: CASNRAGGPADTQYF. The DNA of the CDR3 is TGTGCCAGCAATCGAGCGGGAGGGCCAGCAGATACGCAGTATTTT.